These T cell receptor beta chains were read from a single sample in a study of CD4 T cells in relation to SARS-CoV-2 and coronaviruses. These receptors have no identified antigens. This table comes from immunoSEQ multiplex PCR, and its TCRdb copy is limited to in-frame clones, with some not included. The top ten hold 20% to 25% of the sample, which has roughly 30,000 clones, roughly 78% seen once. The specimen was CD4+ T cells from PBMCs, cultured in vitro. The receptors shown here come from a human donor in good health. Each CDR3 is given with its conserved first and last residue. The D gene is left open where the match is weak.

TRBD2,TRBJ2-7,TRBV12-3/TRBV12-4,CASTGLAGDRNF
NA,TRBJ1-1,TRBV5-3,CARINTEAFF
NA,TRBJ1-5,TRBV6-5,CASRDQGGNQPQHF
TRBD1,TRBJ2-3,TRBV2,CASRETGLFGTDTQYF
TRBD1,TRBJ2-5,TRBV11-2,CASSLDLQGASQETQYF
NA,TRBJ1-1,TRBV19,CASSITEDTEAFF
NA,TRBJ1-5,TRBV19,CASSIQNQPQHF
NA,TRBJ2-5,TRBV5-1,CASSLVPTQETQYF
NA,TRBJ1-5,TRBV18,CASSRTADQPQHF
NA,TRBJ2-3,TRBV4-2,CASSQNPRPFTDTQYF